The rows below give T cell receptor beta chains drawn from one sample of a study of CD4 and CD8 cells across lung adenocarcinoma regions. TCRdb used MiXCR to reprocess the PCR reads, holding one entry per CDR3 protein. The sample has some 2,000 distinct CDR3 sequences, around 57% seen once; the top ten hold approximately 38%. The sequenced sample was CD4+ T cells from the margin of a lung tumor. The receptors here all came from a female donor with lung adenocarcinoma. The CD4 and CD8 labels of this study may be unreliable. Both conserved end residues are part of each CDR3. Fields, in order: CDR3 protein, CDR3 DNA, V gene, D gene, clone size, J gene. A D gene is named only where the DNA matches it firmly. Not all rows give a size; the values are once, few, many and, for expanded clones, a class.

CDR3 protein: CASSLVVGGAYNEQFF; CDR3 DNA: TGTGCCAGCAGCTTAGTTGTCGGGGGGGCCTACAATGAGCAGTTCTTC; V gene: TRBV7-2; D gene: TRBD2; clone size: -; J gene: TRBJ2-1
CDR3 protein: CASSLEAVNTEAFF; CDR3 DNA: TGTGCCAGCAGCTTAGAAGCGGTAAACACTGAAGCTTTCTTT; V gene: TRBV7-6; D gene: -; clone size: medium-sized; J gene: TRBJ1-1
CDR3 protein: CASSYRGRGWYGYTF; CDR3 DNA: TGTGCCAGCAGCTATCGGGGCCGAGGGTGGTATGGCTACACCTTC; V gene: TRBV6-5; D gene: -; clone size: -; J gene: TRBJ1-2
CDR3 protein: CASSPPPGTDTQYF; CDR3 DNA: TGTGCCAGCAGCCCTCCCCCCGGAACGGATACGCAGTATTTT; V gene: TRBV6-1; D gene: -; clone size: -; J gene: TRBJ2-3
CDR3 protein: CASSPTDRVDQPQHF; CDR3 DNA: TGTGCCAGCAGTCCAACCGACAGGGTCGATCAGCCCCAGCATTTT; V gene: TRBV27; D gene: TRBD1; clone size: -; J gene: TRBJ1-5
CDR3 protein: CASRPTGGTSGELFF; CDR3 DNA: TGTGCCAGCAGACCGACAGGGGGTACTTCCGGGGAGCTGTTTTTT; V gene: TRBV6-1; D gene: TRBD1; clone size: large; J gene: TRBJ2-2
CDR3 protein: CASSPGQGADEQFF; CDR3 DNA: TGCGCCAGCAGTCCGGGACAGGGGGCGGATGAGCAGTTCTTC; V gene: TRBV10-1; D gene: TRBD1; clone size: -; J gene: TRBJ2-1
CDR3 protein: CASSLSAFGANVLTF; CDR3 DNA: TGTGCCAGCAGTTTATCGGCTTTTGGGGCCAACGTCCTGACTTTC; V gene: TRBV27; D gene: -; clone size: -; J gene: TRBJ2-6
CDR3 protein: CASNFELAVSNEQFF; CDR3 DNA: TGTGCCAGCAACTTCGAGCTAGCGGTATCCAATGAGCAGTTCTTC; V gene: TRBV6-1; D gene: TRBD2; clone size: -; J gene: TRBJ2-1
CDR3 protein: CASSLGRGISTDTQYF; CDR3 DNA: TGTGCCAGCAGCTTGGGGCGGGGAATTAGCACAGATACGCAGTATTTT; V gene: TRBV5-5; D gene: -; clone size: -; J gene: TRBJ2-3
CDR3 protein: CASRPGGLATSRGTDTQYF; CDR3 DNA: TGTGCCAGCCGCCCTGGAGGACTAGCGACATCCAGGGGGACAGATACGCAGTATTTT; V gene: TRBV27; D gene: TRBD2; clone size: -; J gene: TRBJ2-3
CDR3 protein: CASSLRAQGDTQYF; CDR3 DNA: TGTGCCAGCAGCTTAAGGGCCCAGGGGGATACGCAGTATTTT; V gene: TRBV7-2; D gene: -; clone size: -; J gene: TRBJ2-3
CDR3 protein: CAISESGGDTNEQFF; CDR3 DNA: TGTGCCATCAGTGAGTCGGGGGGGGATACAAATGAGCAGTTCTTC; V gene: TRBV10-3; D gene: TRBD2; clone size: few; J gene: TRBJ2-1
CDR3 protein: CATSRPGASGNTIYF; CDR3 DNA: TGTGCCACCAGCCGACCGGGGGCTTCTGGAAACACCATATATTTT; V gene: TRBV15; D gene: -; clone size: once; J gene: TRBJ1-3
CDR3 protein: CASSSQGVVAHEQYF; CDR3 DNA: TGTGCCAGCAGTTCCCAGGGGGTGGTCGCACATGAGCAGTACTTT; V gene: TRBV6-5; D gene: TRBD1; clone size: -; J gene: TRBJ2-1
CDR3 protein: CASGNLDQDTQYF; CDR3 DNA: TGTGCCAGCGGAAATCTAGACCAAGATACCCAGTATTTC; V gene: TRBV6-1; D gene: -; clone size: -; J gene: TRBJ2-3
CDR3 protein: CRARLPGAKNMQYF; CDR3 DNA: TGTCGCGCCCGACTACCGGGGGCCAAAAATATGCAGTACTTC; V gene: TRBV6-1; D gene: -; clone size: -; J gene: TRBJ2-4
CDR3 protein: CASSVAVRDVSYNEQFF; CDR3 DNA: TGTGCCAGCAGCGTAGCGGTACGGGATGTTTCCTACAATGAGCAGTTCTTC; V gene: TRBV27; D gene: -; clone size: large; J gene: TRBJ2-1
CDR3 protein: CASPYKARPEGETQYF; CDR3 DNA: TGTGCCAGCCCCTACAAGGCGAGGCCGGAGGGCGAGACCCAGTACTTC; V gene: TRBV6-1; D gene: -; clone size: -; J gene: TRBJ2-5
CDR3 protein: CASSYPIAGEFF; CDR3 DNA: TGTGCCAGCAGTTACCCCATAGCGGGAGAGTTCTTC; V gene: TRBV6-5; D gene: TRBD2; clone size: -; J gene: TRBJ2-3
CDR3 protein: CASSSRTGGSYEQYF; CDR3 DNA: TGTGCCAGCAGTTCCCGGACAGGGGGCTCCTACGAGCAGTACTTC; V gene: TRBV27; D gene: TRBD1; clone size: -; J gene: TRBJ2-7
CDR3 protein: CASSRTGSSYEQYF; CDR3 DNA: TGTGCCAGCAGTCGGACGGGAAGCTCCTACGAGCAGTACTTC; V gene: TRBV27; D gene: -; clone size: -; J gene: TRBJ2-7
CDR3 protein: CASSDYLQETQYF; CDR3 DNA: TGTGCCAGTTCGGACTACCTACAAGAGACCCAGTACTTC; V gene: TRBV6-1; D gene: -; clone size: -; J gene: TRBJ2-5
CDR3 protein: CASSPAGDETQYF; CDR3 DNA: TGTGCCAGCAGCCCGGCGGGGGACGAGACCCAGTACTTC; V gene: TRBV6-1; D gene: TRBD2; clone size: -; J gene: TRBJ2-5
CDR3 protein: CASTNLGGDRKTQYF; CDR3 DNA: TGTGCCAGCACCAACCTCGGCGGGGACCGAAAGACCCAGTACTTC; V gene: TRBV27; D gene: -; clone size: -; J gene: TRBJ2-5
CDR3 protein: CASSLLGLAAYNEQFF; CDR3 DNA: TGTGCCAGCAGTTTACTGGGACTAGCGGCCTACAATGAGCAGTTCTTC; V gene: TRBV27; D gene: TRBD2; clone size: large; J gene: TRBJ2-1